One and the same sample provided the 22 T cell receptor beta chains below, sequenced in a study of graft-versus-host responses after intestinal transplantation. This table comes from immunoSEQ multiplex PCR, and its TCRdb copy is limited to in-frame clones, with some not included. In the table there are more than 70,000 clones, 85% to 95% of which are singletons. The antigens these receptors bind are not known. The sequenced sample was unstimulated CD8+ T cells sorted from spleen or lymph node cells, obtained before transplant. The receptors originated from a human donor who was the organ donor for an intestinal transplant.

This rearrangement joins TRBV5-6 to TRBJ2-2; 9 nucleotides align to TRBD2. The V segment lost 2 bases and the J segment 4 bases; nucleotides outside the gene matches: 6. The CDR3 is 16 amino acids. CDR1 is SGHDT, CDR2 YYEEEE, per germline. Written as DNA, the CDR3 is TGTGCCAGCAGCTTAGGTAGCGGGGGAGGCACCGGGGAGCTGTTTTTT. Its protein product is CASSLGSGGGTGELFF.

This clone was recorded once. This chain joins TRBV7-9 and TRBJ2-7; 8 positions agree with TRBD1. CDR1 is SEHNR, CDR2 FQNEAQ, per germline (reference sequence). This CDR3 has 12 amino acids. J was trimmed by 4 bases and V by 9 bases; bases with no gene match: 5. The CDR3 loop is CASSTGEYEQYF. For the CDR3, the DNA is TGTGCCAGTTCGACAGGGGAGTACGAGCAGTACTTC.

The chain links TRBV27 to TRBJ2-5, with 12 nucleotides matching TRBD1. Germline V gives CDR1 MNHEY, CDR2 SMNVEV (reference sequence). The CDR3 length is 18 residues. The J segment lost 5 bases and the V segment lost 0 bases, leaving 10 bases of the junction unmatched. CDR3 coding DNA: TGTGCCAGCAGTTTATCGGCCGGGACAGGGGGCGGTTTGGAGACCCAGTACTTC. Its translation: CASSLSAGTGGGLETQYF.

This chain links TRBV9 with TRBJ1-3; TRBD1 matches at 7 bases. The CDR3 has 15 residues. Germline CDR1 is SGDLS and CDR2 is YYNGEE. V gave up 3 bases and J gave up 2 bases; unmatched junction bases: 5. The CDR3 coding sequence is TGTGCCAGCAGCGAGACAGGGAAAACTGGAAACACCATATATTTT. Its protein product is CASSETGKTGNTIYF.

The J gene is TRBJ1-1, the V gene TRBV11-1, with 7 bases identical to TRBD1. The CDR3 spans 17 residues. The germline gives CDR1 SGHAT, CDR2 FQDESV (reference sequence). With V trimmed by 5 bases and J by 5 bases, 17 bases remained unmatched. CDR3 sequence reads: CASSPRGRGLSSTEAFF. DNA for the CDR3: TGTGCCAGCAGCCCCCGGGGCAGGGGGTTATCATCAACTGAAGCTTTCTTT.

This chain joins TRBV4-2 and TRBJ2-1; 9 nucleotides match TRBD1. Trimming removed 4 bases from V and 5 bases from J; junction bases left unmatched: 6. The germline V gene encodes CDR1 LGHNA and CDR2 YNFKEQ. This CDR3 is built from 15 residues. CDR3 region: CASSRPDRGHNEQFF. The DNA of the CDR3 is TGTGCCAGCAGCCGCCCGGACAGGGGCCACAATGAGCAGTTCTTC.

The chain carries TRBV13 and TRBJ2-1; 7 nucleotides match TRBD2. The junction had 9 bases not matched to a gene; V was cut back by 0 bases and J by 4 bases. Germline V gene data show CDR1 as PRHDT and CDR2 as FYEKMQ (reference sequence). The CDR3 sequence is 17 residues long. CDR3 DNA sequence: TGTGCCAGCAGCTTAGGCCTCCGACTAGCTGGATACAATGAGCAGTTCTTC. Encoded protein: CASSLGLRLAGYNEQFF.

This rearrangement joins TRBV19 to TRBJ2-2, with TRBD1 as a possible D gene (5 bases). Germline CDR1 LNHDA, CDR2 SQIVND (reference sequence). V was shortened by 8 bases and J by 7 bases, with 14 bases between the two germline ends. This CDR3 spans 13 amino acids. The CDR3 DNA is TGTGCCAGTGGGGCCTCTAGGAGCGGGGAGCTGTTTTTT. Its protein is CASGASRSGELFF.

The gene calls are TRBV18 and TRBJ1-4, with TRBD1 matching over 7 bases. This CDR3 has 16 residues. CDR1 KGHSH and CDR2 LQKENI come from the germline V gene. Trimming at V came to 2 bases and at J to 4 bases, leaving 7 bases not matched to a gene. CDR3 amino acids: CASSPLEGQINEKLFF. The CDR3 coding sequence is TGTGCCAGCTCACCATTGGAGGGACAGATTAATGAAAAACTGTTTTTT.

This clone has just a few counts. The CDR3 DNA reads as TGTGCCAGCAGTTTAAAGGGGGCAAATGAAAAACTGTTTTTT. Encoded protein: CASSLKGANEKLFF. The V call is TRBV28, the J call TRBJ1-4; 7 nucleotides line up with TRBD1. In germline, CDR1 is MDHEN, CDR2 SYDVKM. The CDR3 runs to 14 residues. V shed 2 bases and J 5 bases; nucleotides not matched to a gene: 2.

With respect to this clone: The germline gene is not matched at one end of the junction; a read error may be the cause. The gene calls are TRBV19 and TRBJ1-1; 7 bases are shared with TRBD1. This CDR3 contains 11 residues. Germline CDR1 is LNHDA and CDR2 is SQIVND (reference sequence). The CDR3 loop is CASGYSGTASF. The DNA of the CDR3 is TGTGCCAGTGGGTATTCCGGGACAGCGAGCTTT.

The V call is TRBV9, the J call TRBJ2-1; 8 nucleotides match TRBD2. Germline assignment: CDR1 SGDLS and CDR2 YYNGEE. The CDR3 totals 15 residues. Losses at the gene ends were 3 bases for V and 6 bases for J; bases not matched to a gene: 8. The CDR3 loop is CASSAGGGRSNEQFF. Here the CDR3 DNA reads TGTGCCAGCAGCGCAGGCGGGGGGAGAAGCAATGAGCAGTTCTTC.

The chain is built from TRBV12-5 and TRBJ1-2; tentatively, D is TRBD1 (5 bases). V lost 8 bases and J 4 bases, leaving 23 bases between the germline ends. The CDR3 is made up of 16 amino acids. The germline gives CDR1 LGHNT, CDR2 FRNRAP. DNA for the CDR3: TGTGCTAGTCCCCTAGTAGTCGGTCCCGGGGGCTATGGCTACACCTTC. It codes for CASPLVVGPGGYGYTF.

The rearrangement uses TRBV4-3 and TRBJ1-1; TRBD1 agrees at 9 bases. With V trimmed by 1 base and J by 12 bases, 12 bases remained unmatched. The CDR3 runs to 15 residues. Germline-derived CDR1 and CDR2 are LGHNA and YSLEER. Written as DNA, the CDR3 is TGCGCCAGCAGCCAAGTTTTTACAGGGGGCGCTGGATCTTTCTTT. It translates to CASSQVFTGGAGSFF.

The chain combines TRBV5-4 with TRBJ1-1; no definite D call. Germline V CDR1 and CDR2: SGHNT, YYREEE (reference sequence). Trimming pared 3 bases from V and 6 bases from J, leaving 9 bases between. CDR3 size: 12 residues. The CDR3 region has the DNA TGTGCCAGCAGCTCGGGAGGTCCTGAAGCTTTCTTT. Its protein product is CASSSGGPEAFF.

The chain combines TRBV5-1 with TRBJ2-2; D may be TRBD2 (5 bases). Trimming took 4 bases from V and 6 from J, leaving 19 bases between them. The germline CDR1 and CDR2 sequences are SGHRS and YFSETQ. There are 16 residues in the CDR3. The CDR3: CASSPGWGERPGELFF. Here the CDR3 DNA reads TGCGCCAGCAGCCCCGGGTGGGGAGAGCGTCCCGGGGAGCTGTTTTTT.

This sequence joins TRBV4-3 and TRBJ1-6, with a tentative D call TRBD1 (6 bases). CDR1 LGHNA and CDR2 YSLEER come from the germline V gene. The germline V and J ends were trimmed by 1 base and 9 bases, with 10 bases remaining between them. The CDR3 is 14 residues long. The CDR3 DNA is TGCGCCAGCAGCCAAGCAGGGGTTGGTTCACCCCTCCACTTT. Translating it yields CASSQAGVGSPLHF.

The chain recombines TRBV6-1 with TRBJ2-7; D is ambiguous. CDR3 length equals 14 residues. Trimming took off 2 bases at V and 2 bases at J, with 10 bases between the two ends. Germline V CDR1 and CDR2: MNHNS, SASEGT. CDR3 nucleotides: TGTGCCAGCAGTGAATTAAGACTTACCTACGAGCAGTACTTC. This codes for CASSELRLTYEQYF.

J is TRBJ2-7 and V is TRBV5-1, with 9 bases identical to TRBD2. V trimming: 5 bases; J trimming: 0 bases; junction bases outside the gene matches: 3. The CDR3 totals 14 residues. Germline V gene sequence: CDR1 SGHRS, CDR2 YFSETQ. This chain's CDR3 is CASRVTSGSYEQYF. Here the CDR3 DNA reads TGCGCCAGCAGAGTGACTAGCGGCTCCTACGAGCAGTACTTC. The full variable domain, rest sourced from reference TRBV5-1 and TRBJ2-7, is KAGVTQTPRYLIKTRGQQVTLSCSPISGHRSVSWYQQTPGQGLQFLFEYFSETQRNKGNFPGRFSGRQFSNSRSEMNVSTLELGDSALYLCASRVTSGSYEQYFGPGTRLTVT.

V and J are TRBV19 and TRBJ2-7; D is possibly TRBD2 (6 bases). Germline V gene lookup returns CDR1 LNHDA and CDR2 SQIVND (reference sequence). CDR3 size: 15 residues. Trimming removed 5 bases at V and 2 bases at J, with 16 bases between. CDR3 DNA sequence: TGTGCCAGTAGTCCCGCCGGCGGGGTCCCCTACGAGCAGTACTTC. Protein sequence: CASSPAGGVPYEQYF.

This CDR3 is CASGHFPNGYTF. The DNA for the CDR3 is TGTGCCAGCGGACATTTCCCAAATGGCTACACCTTC. V usage is TRBV19 and J usage is TRBJ1-2, with D possibly being TRBD1 (5 bases). The CDR3 loop spans 12 amino acids. Germline CDR1 is LNHDA and CDR2 is SQIVND (reference sequence). Trimming removed 9 bases from V and 6 bases from J, with 14 bases in between.

J is TRBJ1-1 and V is TRBV6-5; tentatively, D is TRBD1 (6 bases). V dropped 6 bases and J dropped 8 bases, with 19 bases sitting between them. The length of the CDR3 is 14 residues. CDR1 MNHEY and CDR2 SVGAGI come from the germline V gene. CDR3 sequence reads: CASRLTGPQTEAFF. The CDR3 coding sequence is TGTGCCAGCAGATTGACAGGTCCGCAGACCGAAGCTTTCTTT.